This T cell receptor beta chain was profiled in a study of blood T cell repertoires in COVID-19. The wider study: The study drew acute and convalescent COVID-19 samples from the United States, Italy and Spain. In each case, the material was cDNA or gDNA derived from T cells, B-cell-depleted T cells, or PBMCs.

Authors' analysis steps: Researchers report that nucleated cell counts were estimated from reference gene primer amplification. The method was immunoSEQ multiplex PCR; TCRdb's version includes in-frame clones alone and lacks a portion of them. For V, J and clone size, that table is used; D and trimming come from the DNA. Altogether about 80,000 clones are present, roughly nine tenths being singletons, with the ten largest covering over 1.5%. Germline CDR1 and CDR2: DFQATT and SNEGSKA (reference sequence). The CDR3 spans 10 residues. Trimming cost V 7 bases and J 7 bases, with 8 bases left between them.

What was sequenced was peripheral blood. The V gene is TRBV20-1, the J gene TRBJ2-1; possibly TRBD2 for D (5 bases). This TCR came from a woman between 50 and 59 years old in a cohort sampled during active COVID-19. DNA of the CDR3: TGCAGTGTGCCGGGGAATGAGCAGTTCTTC. The encoded protein is CSVPGNEQFF.